This T cell receptor (beta chain) was recorded in a study of shared clonotypes between healthy human individuals. Overall study results and limits: Estimated richness was generally greater in naive than memory subsets. Collection of samples was limited to blood; tissue repertoires likely differ.

Deep-level assay runs were performed. Some clones are missing from TCRdb's copy, which holds only in-frame ones; the method was immunoSEQ multiplex PCR. The sample lists about 680,000 clones, about three quarters seen once, with 1.8% in the top ten. Only Caucasian adults living in Nashville, Tennessee served as donors. Trimming took 7 bases from V and 3 from J, leaving 16 bases between them. The CDR3 runs 14 residues. Germline V gene data show CDR1 as SNHLY and CDR2 as FYNNEI. On this clone: Antigen specificity is unknown.

The sample consisted of memory CD4+ T cells sorted from blood. This sample's subset: CD45RA-negative fraction. This TCR was recovered from a woman aged 25 to 39 in good health. This rearrangement joins TRBV2 to TRBJ2-7; tentative D call: TRBD2 (5 bases). CDR3 DNA: TGTGCCAGCAAAGGTTTTCCGGGGAGCTACGAGCAGTACTTC. Its protein is CASKGFPGSYEQYF. The full variable domain, in which reference TRBV2 and TRBJ2-7 provide the parts outside the CDR3, is EPEVTQTPSHQVTQMGQEVILRCVPISNHLYFYWYRQILGQKVEFLVSFYNNEISEKSEIFDDQFSVERPDGSNFTLKIRSTKLEDSAMYFCASKGFPGSYEQYFGPGTRLTVT.